The T cell receptor (beta chain) described here comes from a study of T cells in Graves' hyperthyroidism and ophthalmopathy. Study-level points and caveats: From stable hyperthyroidism, ophthalmopathy was separated by a 13 V-J model.

TCR beta CDR3 sequences were amplified from RNA transcripts. The TCR CDR3 first-round RT-PCR relied on the HTBI primer set. Each CDR3 protein is one row after TCRdb ran MiXCR on the multiplex PCR reads. Of about 350,000 distinct CDR3 sequences in the sample, 12% to 15% were seen once. This clonotype was seen more than once but under ten times. Its antigen is unidentified. Under 3 months was the duration of disease in ophthalmopathy patients, who also had a Clinical Activity Score of at least 3 and a NOSPECS grade of at least 4. The authors took PBMCs from roughly 9.7 ml fresh peripheral blood. V gave up 4 bases and J gave up 5 bases; unmatched junction bases: 18. This CDR3 comprises 20 residues. CDR1 and CDR2 from the germline V gene are SEHNR and FQNEAQ (reference sequence).

V is TRBV7-9 and J is TRBJ2-1; the match to TRBD1 covers 12 bases. This sequence originates from a woman aged 60-70 years with Graves' ophthalmopathy. Sequencing was performed on blood. The CDR3 is CASSSSTGTGGAAGHNEQFF. The CDR3 nucleotides read TGTGCCAGCAGCTCGTCGACTGGGACAGGGGGCGCCGCTGGACACAATGAGCAGTTCTTC.